What follows is one T cell receptor (beta chain) and its context. This specimen comes from a study of blood T cell repertoires in COVID-19. Sequenced by immunoSEQ multiplex PCR; TCRdb stores in-frame clones only, minus some. The data hold over 250,000 clones, with roughly 86% observed a single time. The CDR3 is 14 residues long. Germline assignment: CDR1 MDHEN and CDR2 SYDVKM. The junction had 7 bases not matched to a gene; V was cut back by 7 bases and J by 3 bases. This clonotype was obtained from a woman in her 30s who had recovered from COVID-19. The material sequenced was PBMCs or T cells enriched from blood (not recorded which). V and J are TRBV28 and TRBJ2-7; 9 nucleotides line up with TRBD1. CDR3 bases: TGTGCCAGCAAGGGTCCGACAGGGGGCTACGAGCAGTACTTC. It encodes CASKGPTGGYEQYF.